The 23 T cell receptor beta chains presented below share a single source sample, sequenced in a study of T cells after yellow fever vaccination. TCRdb recomputed calls from the 5' RACE reads with MiXCR, one row per CDR3 protein. The data show about 300,000 distinct CDR3 sequences, with approximately 10% seen just once and around 3.3% held by the top ten. Sequencing used CD4+ T cells sorted from PBMCs, obtained 5 days after the yellow fever booster vaccination. The receptors originated from a man aged 18 to 30 who received the YFV17D yellow fever vaccine.

This clonotype has just a few counts. The genes are TRBV12-3 or TRBV12-4 and TRBJ1-1, with 7 bases lining up with TRBD1. V lost 3 bases to trimming and J lost 9 bases; unmatched junction nucleotides: 7. The CDR3 has 13 residues. The CDR3 DNA is TGTGCCAGCAGTTTTATGGAAAGGGGGCAAGCTTTCTTT. Its protein is CASSFMERGQAFF.

This clonotype was seen at least ten times. The gene calls are TRBV3-1 and TRBJ2-7; tentatively, D is TRBD1 or TRBD2 (5 bases each). CDR3 length: 14 residues. CDR1 and CDR2 from the germline V gene are LGHDT and YNNKEL (reference sequence). Trimming cost V 2 bases and J 4 bases, with 12 bases left between them. The CDR3: CASSQTGAVYEQYF. CDR3 bases: TGTGCCAGCAGCCAAACCGGGGCGGTATACGAGCAGTACTTC.

The table lists this clonotype with a few counts. J is TRBJ2-3 and V is TRBV11-2, with 8 bases matching TRBD2. Germline-derived CDR1 and CDR2 are SGHAT and FQNNGV. Trimming at V came to 6 bases and at J to 4 bases, leaving 6 bases not matched to a gene. This CDR3 is built from 14 residues. This CDR3 is CASRPGLGSDTQYF. DNA of the CDR3: TGTGCCAGCAGACCGGGACTAGGGTCAGATACGCAGTATTTT.

This clonotype has a handful of counts. The CDR3 region has the DNA TGTGCCAGCAGCTCCCAGATCAGGGGTTCCAATGAAAAACTGTTTTTT. Protein: CASSSQIRGSNEKLFF. J is TRBJ1-4 and V is TRBV7-2; possible D gene TRBD1, 6 bases. The germline V and J ends were trimmed by 4 bases and 5 bases, with 17 bases remaining between them. The CDR3 has 16 amino acids. Germline V gene lookup returns CDR1 SGHTA and CDR2 FQGNSA. Complete variable domain (other parts from reference TRBV7-2 and TRBJ1-4): GAGVSQSPSNKVTEKGKDVELRCDPISGHTALYWYRQSLGQGLEFLIYFQGNSAPDKSGLPSDRFSAERTGGSVSTLTIQRTQQEDSAVYLCASSSQIRGSNEKLFFGSGTQLSVL.

This clonotype was seen just once. This chain joins TRBV12-3 or TRBV12-4 and TRBJ2-1, with 9 bases matching TRBD1. The J call is uncertain, as TRBJ2-7 better fits the DNA end. The CDR3 sequence is 16 residues long. The chain's CDR3 is CASSLGSGQGGNEQYF. The CDR3, as DNA: TGTGCCAGCAGTTTGGGGTCGGGACAGGGAGGGAATGAGCAGTACTTC.

The V and J genes are TRBV12-3 or TRBV12-4 and TRBJ1-5; D unresolved. The CDR3 runs 14 residues. V lost 4 bases and J 4 bases, leaving 11 bases between the germline ends. The CDR3 DNA reads as TGTGCCAGCAGTTCGGCAGGAGGAAATCAGCCCCAGCATTTT. This gives the protein CASSSAGGNQPQHF.

This clonotype was picked up a small number of times. The DNA of the CDR3 is TGTGCCAGCAGGTCAGGGGGAGAGACCCAGTACTTC. It is translated as CASRSGGETQYF. The chain has TRBV6-5 and TRBJ2-5; 7 nucleotides align to TRBD1. This CDR3 comprises 12 residues. J was trimmed by 4 bases and V by 6 bases; bases with no gene match: 2. Germline V gives CDR1 MNHEY, CDR2 SVGAGI.

This clonotype was seen only a few times. The chain employs TRBV18 and TRBJ2-4, with a tentative D call TRBD2 (6 bases). The CDR3 is 15 residues long. Germline assignment: CDR1 KGHSH and CDR2 LQKENI. Trimming removed 2 bases at V and 5 bases at J, with 13 bases between. In DNA form, the CDR3 reads TGTGCCAGCTCACCAATGGCGGGACCCGAAAACATTCAGTACTTC. Residues: CASSPMAGPENIQYF.

This clonotype was found many times. V and J are TRBV5-1 and TRBJ2-2; D gene uncertain. The V and J ends lost 0 bases and 6 bases respectively, with 6 bases between them. Germline V gene sequence: CDR1 SGHRS, CDR2 YFSETQ. This CDR3 is 13 amino acids long. The CDR3 DNA follows: TGCGCCAGCAGCTTGGACGTCTCCGGGGAGCTGTTTTTT. It specifies CASSLDVSGELFF.

J is TRBJ1-1 and V is TRBV25-1; 8 nucleotides agree with TRBD1. This CDR3 has 14 amino acids. V gave up 3 bases and J gave up 6 bases; unmatched junction bases: 6. CDR1 and CDR2 from the germline V gene are MGHDK and SYGVNS. This CDR3 is CASSDSARGPEAFF. The DNA of the CDR3 is TGTGCCAGCAGTGATTCGGCCAGGGGGCCTGAAGCTTTCTTT.

This chain links TRBV20-1 with TRBJ2-7; TRBD1 is a possible D gene (7 bases). The CDR3 runs 15 residues. CDR1 is DFQATT, CDR2 SNEGSKA, per germline (reference sequence). Trimming removed 3 bases at V and 2 bases at J, with 17 bases between. This CDR3 is CSASTGGDRAYEQYF. CDR3 DNA sequence: TGCAGTGCTAGTACCGGAGGGGACAGAGCCTACGAGCAGTACTTC.

This clonotype has just a few counts. The chain recombines TRBV20-1 with TRBJ2-3; the D gene is possibly TRBD2 (7 bases). The germline V and J ends were trimmed by 7 bases and 5 bases, with 19 bases remaining between them. The germline CDR1 and CDR2 sequences are DFQATT and SNEGSKA (reference sequence). The CDR3 totals 14 residues. Written as DNA, the CDR3 is TGCAGTGTGTCAGGGGTGGAGCGGGGAGATACGCAGTATTTT. It yields the protein CSVSGVERGDTQYF.

This clonotype was detected many times. CDR3 amino acids: CASSPDRGWETQYF. As DNA, the CDR3 is TGCGCCAGCAGCCCGGACAGGGGCTGGGAGACCCAGTACTTC. V usage is TRBV5-1 and J usage is TRBJ2-5, with 9 bases aligning to TRBD1. In germline, CDR1 is SGHRS, CDR2 YFSETQ. The CDR3 extends over 14 amino acids. The junction had 6 bases not matched to a gene; V was cut back by 4 bases and J by 5 bases.

This clonotype was detected a few times. J is TRBJ2-7 and V is TRBV5-6; D is undetermined. Trimming took off 1 base at V and 2 bases at J, with 10 bases between the two ends. CDR1 and CDR2 (germline): SGHDT, YYEEEE. The CDR3 length is 14 residues. The CDR3 is CASSLLSAAYEQYV. CDR3 nucleotides: TGTGCCAGCAGCTTGTTATCGGCAGCCTACGAGCAGTACGTC.

There are a few counts of this clonotype. V and J are TRBV18 and TRBJ1-1, with TRBD1 as a possible D gene (5 bases). CDR3 length: 14 amino acids. V was cut by 3 bases and J by 7 bases, with 15 bases left in between. Germline V lookup: CDR1 KGHSH, CDR2 LQKENI. CDR3 sequence reads: CASSPTWDRREAFF. The CDR3 DNA sequence: TGTGCCAGCTCACCGACCTGGGACCGCCGTGAAGCTTTCTTT.

In its sample, this clonotype was seen a few times. This chain connects TRBV6-5 to TRBJ2-5; D is tentatively TRBD1 or TRBD2 (5 bases each). The CDR3 runs 13 residues. The V gene lost 6 bases and the J gene lost 6 bases, with 14 bases spanning the gap. The germline gives CDR1 MNHEY, CDR2 SVGAGI. This chain's CDR3 is CASRRDPRKTQYF. CDR3 nucleotide sequence: TGTGCCAGCAGACGGGACCCCCGTAAGACCCAGTACTTC.

This clonotype was counted between two and nine times. The gene calls are TRBV23-1 and TRBJ2-7; D call uncertain. TRBV23-1 is an ORF for which the function is uncertain. The CDR3 runs 13 residues. CDR3 bases: TGCGCTTCGACGGGCCTATTTCCCTACGAGCAGTACGTC. Translated: CASTGLFPYEQYV.

This chain connects TRBV6-1 to TRBJ1-5, with D maybe TRBD1 (5 bases). This CDR3 is built from 18 residues. Germline V CDR1 and CDR2: MNHNS, SASEGT. V lost 0 bases and J 0 bases, leaving 15 bases between the germline ends. The CDR3 DNA sequence: TGTGCCAGCAGTGAAGCGGGGCATGGCGATTATAGCAATCAGCCCCAGCATTTT. Translating gives CASSEAGHGDYSNQPQHF.

There are many counts of this clonotype. The chain has TRBV7-2 and TRBJ2-1; D perhaps matches TRBD2 (5 bases). Trimming removed 5 bases from V and 9 bases from J, with 14 bases in between. The CDR3 is made up of 13 amino acids. Germline values: CDR1 SGHTA, CDR2 FQGNSA. The CDR3 DNA reads as TGTGCCAGCAGCATGGGTGCGGGCAGTGAGCAGTTCTTC. This gives the protein CASSMGAGSEQFF.

The chain uses TRBV9 and TRBJ2-1; 7 nucleotides line up with TRBD1. This CDR3 contains 14 residues. Germline CDR1 is SGDLS and CDR2 is YYNGEE. The J segment lost 6 bases and the V segment lost 4 bases, leaving 7 bases of the junction unmatched. The CDR3 protein is CASSPWAGGNEQFF. The DNA for the CDR3 is TGTGCCAGCAGCCCCTGGGCAGGGGGCAATGAGCAGTTCTTC.

The rearrangement uses TRBV5-1 and TRBJ1-6, with D uncertain. V shed 4 bases and J shed 5 bases, with 13 bases lying between them. The CDR3 has 15 residues. CDR1 SGHRS and CDR2 YFSETQ come from the germline V gene. The CDR3 sequence: CASSPGTINNSPLHF. CDR3 bases: TGCGCCAGCAGCCCGGGAACGATAAATAATTCACCCCTCCACTTT.

The chain has TRBV24-1 and TRBJ2-5; D remains unclear. Trimming took 1 base from V and 2 from J, leaving 4 bases between them. Germline assignment: CDR1 KGHDR and CDR2 SFDVKD. This CDR3 is 13 amino acids long. DNA for the CDR3: TGTGCCACCAGTGATTTTCCGCAAGAGACCCAGTACTTC. Residues: CATSDFPQETQYF.

The chain has TRBV5-1 and TRBJ2-1; a possible D gene is TRBD1 (6 bases). The CDR3 consists of 14 residues. Germline CDR1 SGHRS, CDR2 YFSETQ. The V and J ends lost 1 base and 8 bases respectively, with 13 bases between them. The DNA of the CDR3 is TGCGCCAGCAGCTTGCCAGGACAGATGGATGAGCAGTTCTTC. Protein product: CASSLPGQMDEQFF.